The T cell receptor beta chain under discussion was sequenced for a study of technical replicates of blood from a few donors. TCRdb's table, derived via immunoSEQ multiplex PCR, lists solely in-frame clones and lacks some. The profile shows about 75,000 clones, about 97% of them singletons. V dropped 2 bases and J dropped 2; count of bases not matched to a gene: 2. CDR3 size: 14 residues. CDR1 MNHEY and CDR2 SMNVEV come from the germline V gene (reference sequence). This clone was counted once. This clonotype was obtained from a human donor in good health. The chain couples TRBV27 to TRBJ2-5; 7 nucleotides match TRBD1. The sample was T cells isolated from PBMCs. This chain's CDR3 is CASSLGTDQETQYF. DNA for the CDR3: TGTGCCAGCAGTTTAGGGACAGATCAAGAGACCCAGTACTTC.